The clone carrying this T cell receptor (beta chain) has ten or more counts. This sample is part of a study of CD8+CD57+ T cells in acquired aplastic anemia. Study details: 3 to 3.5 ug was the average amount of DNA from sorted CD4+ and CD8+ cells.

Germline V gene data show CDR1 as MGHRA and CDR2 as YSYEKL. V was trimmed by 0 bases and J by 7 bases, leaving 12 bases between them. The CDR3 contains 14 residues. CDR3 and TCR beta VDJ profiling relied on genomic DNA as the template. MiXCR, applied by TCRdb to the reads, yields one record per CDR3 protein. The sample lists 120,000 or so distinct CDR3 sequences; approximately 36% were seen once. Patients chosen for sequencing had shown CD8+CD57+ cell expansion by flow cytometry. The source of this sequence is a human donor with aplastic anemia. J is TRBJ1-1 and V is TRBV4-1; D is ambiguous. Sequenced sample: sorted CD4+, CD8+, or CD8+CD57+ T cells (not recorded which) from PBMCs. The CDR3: CASSQDGLGDEAFF. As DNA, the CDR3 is TGCGCCAGCAGCCAAGACGGTTTAGGTGATGAAGCTTTCTTT.